A single sample gave rise to the 4 T cell receptor beta chains below, sequenced in a study of blood T cell repertoires in COVID-19. TCRdb keeps only in-frame clones here, not all; method: immunoSEQ multiplex PCR. The data show about 160,000 clones, with approximately 81% seen just once and 5% to 6% held by the top ten. Sequencing was carried out using peripheral blood. The receptors here all came from a woman between 45 and 60 years old with COVID-19, enrolled during active disease.

This clone came up a few times. The chain joins TRBV30 to TRBJ1-5; D ambiguous. Trimming took off 0 bases at V and 2 bases at J, with 14 bases between the two ends. The CDR3 extends over 16 amino acids. The germline V gene encodes CDR1 GTSNPN and CDR2 SVGIG (reference sequence). This CDR3 is CAWSVLPGYGNQPQHF. In DNA form, the CDR3 reads TGTGCCTGGAGTGTTTTACCCGGGTACGGCAATCAGCCCCAGCATTTT.

The chain recombines TRBV6-5 with TRBJ2-7; D is perhaps TRBD2 (5 bases). CDR3 length equals 14 residues. Germline V gene lookup returns CDR1 MNHEY and CDR2 SVGAGI. Deletions cut 4 bases from V and 0 bases from J, with 10 bases between. This chain's CDR3 is CASSSGKSSYEQYF. The DNA of the CDR3 is TGTGCCAGCAGTTCGGGGAAAAGCTCCTACGAGCAGTACTTC.

V usage is TRBV27 and J usage is TRBJ1-4; 11 nucleotides align to TRBD1. V lost 8 bases to trimming and J lost 5 bases; unmatched junction nucleotides: 4. This CDR3 is built from 14 residues. CDR1 and CDR2 (germline): MNHEY, SMNVEV (reference sequence). The CDR3 DNA sequence: TGTGCCAGCGGGGGGACAGGGGGGAATGAAAAACTGTTTTTT. Amino acids: CASGGTGGNEKLFF.

This chain connects TRBV5-1 to TRBJ2-1; TRBD2 aligns across 11 bases. The CDR3 covers 16 residues. Germline V gene data show CDR1 as SGHRS and CDR2 as YFSETQ. J was trimmed by 1 base and V by 4 bases; bases with no gene match: 4. The CDR3 DNA follows: TGCGCCAGCAGCGCTAGCGGGGGGAGATCCTACAATGAGCAGTTCTTC. Translated: CASSASGGRSYNEQFF. The full variable domain, its missing parts supplied by reference TRBV5-1 and TRBJ2-1, is KAGVTQTPRYLIKTRGQQVTLSCSPISGHRSVSWYQQTPGQGLQFLFEYFSETQRNKGNFPGRFSGRQFSNSRSEMNVSTLELGDSALYLCASSASGGRSYNEQFFGPGTRLTVL.